This T cell receptor beta chain was found in a study of cytomegalovirus exposure and HLA in healthy donors. The PCR was carried out with 60 Vbeta primers and 13 Jbeta primers. The repertoire was sequenced with immunoSEQ multiplex PCR; TCRdb's copy has only in-frame clones and lacks some. The table for this sample gives under 200,000 clones. Whole-study results and caveats: TCR beta chains associated with HLA were, in a later analysis, more clonally expanded than equally common others.

Each donor's status was that of a healthy bone marrow donor. A word on this clone: Its antigen is unknown.

The sequence was collected from a woman younger than 35 in good health and CMV-seropositive. Sequences were obtained from PBMCs.

The CDR3 reads CAWSVFGGSYEQYF. The CDR3 bases are TGTGCCTGGAGTGTATTCGGGGGTTCCTACGAGCAGTACTTC. The chain employs TRBV30 and TRBJ2-7, with D perhaps TRBD2 (6 bases). Trimming took off 0 bases at V and 1 base at J, with 10 bases between the two ends. Germline V gene data show CDR1 as GTSNPN and CDR2 as SVGIG (reference sequence). There are 14 residues in the CDR3.